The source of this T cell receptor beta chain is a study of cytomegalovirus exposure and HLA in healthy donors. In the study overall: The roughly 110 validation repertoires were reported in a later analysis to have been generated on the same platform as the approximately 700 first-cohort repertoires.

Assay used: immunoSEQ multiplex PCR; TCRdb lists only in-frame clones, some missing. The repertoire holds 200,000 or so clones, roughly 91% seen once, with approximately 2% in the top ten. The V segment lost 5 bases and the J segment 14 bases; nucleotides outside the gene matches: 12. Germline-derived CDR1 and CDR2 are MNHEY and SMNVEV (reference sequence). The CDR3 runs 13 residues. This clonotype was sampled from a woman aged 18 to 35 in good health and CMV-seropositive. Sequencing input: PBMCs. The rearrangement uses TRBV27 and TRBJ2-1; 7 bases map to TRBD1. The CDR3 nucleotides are TGTGCCAGCAGTACGCGAGGGACAGTGATCAAGTTCTTC. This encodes CASSTRGTVIKFF.